One and the same sample provided the 9 T cell receptor beta chains below, sequenced in a study of human T cells and chemical hapten exposure (dated by TCRdb to the early 2020s). The method behind the library was RACE. TCRdb records NextSeq 500 as the sequencer. Using fastp trimming at Q25 and MiXCR clonotype assembly, TCRdb reanalyzed the public sequencing data and kept in-frame beta chains. CDR3 protein sequences are deduplicated, and each keeps its most common genes and DNA. Recorded for this sample are under 100,000 distinct CDR3 sequences; roughly 10% of them occurred a single time. Around 3% of the sample lies in the top ten. The sample's time point label, in plain terms: patch test 2, 6 weeks after DPC sensitization. The treatment or condition tag for this specimen amounts to: therapeutic diphenylcyclopropenone sensitization with weekly scalp DPC. Material: whole blood, obtained in connection with sensitization to the hapten diphenylcyclopropenone (DPC). The receptor source for this set is a middle-aged woman with alopecia areata. Some clones in this sample may be carry-over from other donors' samples.

This clonotype was found a few times. V gene TRBV28 combines with J gene TRBJ2-1; 9 positions agree with TRBD1. The CDR3 has 15 amino acids. Looked up from germline, CDR1 is MDHEN and CDR2 is SYDVKM. The ends lost 8 bases at V and 7 bases at J; junction bases unmatched: 12. CDR3 loop: CASHTDGQGKNEQFF. The DNA for the CDR3 is TGTGCCAGCCACACCGACGGACAGGGGAAGAATGAGCAGTTCTTC.

Only a few counts were recorded for this clonotype. The chain is built from TRBV12-3 or TRBV12-4 and TRBJ1-1; D is unclear. Trimming took off 6 bases at V and 0 bases at J, with 14 bases between the two ends. There are 15 residues in the CDR3. CDR3 sequence (DNA): TGTGCCAGCAGACCCGGGCGGTCCATGAACACTGAAGCTTTCTTT. This codes for CASRPGRSMNTEAFF.

The table lists this clonotype with many counts. J is TRBJ2-5 and V is TRBV13; 7 bases align to TRBD2. The CDR3 contains 16 residues. V was clipped by 1 base and J by 1 base; unmatched bases: 6. Germline V CDR1 and CDR2: PRHDT, FYEKMQ (reference sequence). The CDR3 here is CASSLVSGETQETQYF. DNA of the CDR3: TGTGCCAGCAGCTTAGTGAGCGGGGAGACCCAAGAGACCCAGTACTTC.

This clonotype has more than one count but fewer than ten. This chain uses TRBV4-3 with TRBJ1-2, with TRBD1 matching 7 bases. Looked up from germline, CDR1 is LGHNA and CDR2 is YSLEER. Trimming at V came to 0 bases and at J to 5 bases, leaving 6 bases not matched to a gene. This CDR3 is built from 15 residues. CDR3 sequence: CASSQDWGQRYGYTF. The CDR3 nucleotides read TGCGCCAGCAGCCAAGATTGGGGACAGCGATATGGCTACACCTTC.

Many counts were recorded for this clonotype. Here the CDR3 DNA reads TGTGCCATCGAGGGGACTAGAAACAATGAGCAGTTCTTC. Its translation: CAIEGTRNNEQFF. The chain employs TRBV10-3 and TRBJ2-1; 8 nucleotides match TRBD2. The CDR3 contains 13 residues. Looked up from germline, CDR1 is ENHRY and CDR2 is SYGVKD. J was trimmed by 5 bases and V by 8 bases; bases with no gene match: 5.

This clonotype occurred many times. This rearrangement joins TRBV4-3 to TRBJ1-1; weak D call: TRBD1 (5 bases). The length of the CDR3 is 15 residues. Trimming shortened V by 0 bases and J by 2 bases, and 10 bases separated the two germline ends. Germline values: CDR1 LGHNA, CDR2 YSLEER. CDR3 in amino acids: CASSQEYRPNTEAFF. CDR3 coding DNA: TGCGCCAGCAGCCAAGAATACAGGCCCAACACTGAAGCTTTCTTT.

This clonotype has a handful of counts. The V call is TRBV29-1, the J call TRBJ1-1; tentatively, D is TRBD1 (6 bases). V lost 3 bases and J 9 bases, leaving 11 bases between the germline ends. Germline CDR1 and CDR2: SQVTM and ANQGSEA. The CDR3 has 11 residues. The DNA for the CDR3 is TGCAGCGTTGAGGCACAGGGCAAAGCTTTCTTT. Translating gives CSVEAQGKAFF. Using reference TRBV29-1 and TRBJ1-1 for the parts outside the CDR3, the full variable domain is SAVISQKPSRDICQRGTSLTIQCQVDSQVTMMFWYRQQPGQSLTLIATANQGSEATYESGFVIDKFPISRPNLTFSTLTVSNMSPEDSSIYLCSVEAQGKAFFGQGTRLTVV.

The V and J genes are TRBV28 and TRBJ2-7, with D perhaps being TRBD1 or TRBD2 (6 bases each). The CDR3 runs 16 residues. The ends were cut back, 1 base at V and 3 bases at J, with 16 bases in the middle. CDR1 MDHEN and CDR2 SYDVKM come from the germline V gene. The CDR3 loop is CASSLSGAGKFYEQYF. CDR3 coding DNA: TGTGCCAGCAGTTTATCAGGGGCGGGGAAATTCTACGAGCAGTACTTC.

The chain has TRBV21-1 and TRBJ2-1; the D call in the table, TRBD1, was not verified against the DNA. TRBV21-1 represents a pseudogene. The CDR3 is 13 residues long. This CDR3 is CASGPPSYNEQFF. The DNA for the CDR3 is TGTGCCAGCGGGCCCCCATCCTACAATGAGCAGTTCTTC.